The clone carrying this T cell receptor beta chain occurred a few times. Its target is not known. TCRdb used MiXCR to reprocess the 5' RACE reads, holding one entry per CDR3 protein. The sample contains 700,000 to 950,000 distinct CDR3 sequences, about 12% of which appear only once. This record comes from a study of identical twins. Points from the study as a whole: The models gave estimates that fell short of the out-of-frame TCR alpha sharing seen in monozygotic twins. Fewer insertions were carried by abundant cord blood beta clonotypes, but none was seen in memory repertoires. Twins shared beta out-of-frame sequences in excess, but this excess was weaker.

The CDR3 consists of 18 residues. Germline assignment: CDR1 MGHRA and CDR2 YSYEKL. V lost 0 bases, J lost 5 bases, and 22 bases lay in between. A further study also used this sample, focusing on yellow fever vaccine responses in identical twins. That publication notes: The authors reported partly convergent, partly personalized vaccine responses in identical twins.

This rearrangement joins TRBV4-1 to TRBJ2-5; weak D call: TRBD1 (5 bases). This clonotype was sampled from a woman in her late teens or twenties in good health. The sample taken for sequencing was PBMCs. CDR3 in DNA: TGCGCCAGCAGCCAAGAGCGTTGGGGCTTGGGCAGGGCGGAGACCCAGTACTTC. Encoded protein: CASSQERWGLGRAETQYF.